This T cell receptor (beta chain) was documented in a study of identical twins. A note on this clonotype: Because the CDR3's place on the DNA is in doubt, the DNA is left out and the CDR3 is given as listed by TCRdb.

Germline assignment: CDR1 SGHVS and CDR2 FNYEAQ. The CDR3 is 13 residues long, ends included. The cDNA had a unique molecular identifier and a template-switch universal primer site. TCRdb ran MiXCR on the 5' RACE reads and lists one entry per CDR3 protein. In the table there are roughly 250,000 distinct CDR3 sequences, over 12% of which are singletons. Sequencing was carried out using memory (CD45RO+) T cells sorted from blood. The TCR comes from a woman aged 18-29 years in good health. V usage is TRBV7-6 and J usage is TRBJ1-5. The CDR3 protein is CASSFGNGQPQHF.